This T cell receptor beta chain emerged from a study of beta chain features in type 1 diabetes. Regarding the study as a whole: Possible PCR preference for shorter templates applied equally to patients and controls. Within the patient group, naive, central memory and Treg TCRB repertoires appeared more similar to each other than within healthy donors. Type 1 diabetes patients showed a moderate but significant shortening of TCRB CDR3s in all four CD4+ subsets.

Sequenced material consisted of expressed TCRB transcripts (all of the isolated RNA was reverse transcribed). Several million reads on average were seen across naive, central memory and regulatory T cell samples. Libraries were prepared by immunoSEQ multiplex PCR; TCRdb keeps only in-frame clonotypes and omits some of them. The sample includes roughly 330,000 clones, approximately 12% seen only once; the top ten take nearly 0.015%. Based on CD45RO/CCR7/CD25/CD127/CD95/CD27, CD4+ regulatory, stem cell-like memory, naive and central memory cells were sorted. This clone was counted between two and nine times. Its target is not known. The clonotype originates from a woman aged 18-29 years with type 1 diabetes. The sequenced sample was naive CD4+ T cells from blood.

Here the CDR3 DNA reads TGTGCCAGCAGCGGACTGGGAGTGTCCTACAATGAGCAGTTCTTC. Its protein is CASSGLGVSYNEQFF. The chain employs TRBV9 and TRBJ2-1; D might be TRBD2 (5 bases). Germline V gene lookup returns CDR1 SGDLS and CDR2 YYNGEE. This CDR3 has 15 amino acids. Trimming took off 3 bases at V and 1 base at J, with 11 bases between the two ends.